The 18 T cell receptor beta chains below all came from one sample that was sequenced in a study of shared clonotypes between healthy human individuals. Repertoires were generated with immunoSEQ multiplex PCR, while TCRdb's copy carries only in-frame clones and drops some. Counted here are around 610,000 clones, approximately 96% occurring once; the ten biggest clones make up 0.095% to 0.13%. Only CD45RO-negative cells positively selected for CCR7 counted as naive CD8 cells, so terminally differentiated effector memory CD45RA+ cells were excluded. The sample taken for sequencing was naive CD8+ T cells sorted from blood. All receptors come from a woman in her twenties or thirties in good health.

This clone has only a few counts. The CDR3 DNA follows: TGTGCCACCTACACGGGGACCCTACACAGCTACACCTTC. Translation: CATYTGTLHSYTF. The chain couples TRBV6-5 to TRBJ1-2; weak D call: TRBD1 (5 bases). The CDR3 runs 13 residues. Per the germline V gene, CDR1 is MNHEY and CDR2 is SVGAGI. Trimming removed 10 bases at V and 9 bases at J, with 21 bases between.

CDR3 nucleotide sequence: TGTGCCAGCAGCTTAGACCTAGCGGGAGGCGCGAACACCGGGGAGCTGTTTTTT. Translated: CASSLDLAGGANTGELFF. This rearrangement joins TRBV7-9 to TRBJ2-2; 11 bases are a match to TRBD2. The germline CDR1 and CDR2 sequences are SEHNR and FQNEAQ (reference sequence). V trimming: 1 base; J trimming: 0 bases; junction bases outside the gene matches: 4. The CDR3 length is 18 residues.

The chain uses TRBV9 and TRBJ2-1; TRBD2 matches at 11 bases. The CDR3 runs to 15 residues. V shed 1 base, J shed 6 bases, and the junction held 3 bases outside the gene matches. The germline V gene has CDR1 SGDLS and CDR2 YYNGEE. The CDR3 loop reads CASSVQTSGSNEQFF. DNA of the CDR3: TGTGCCAGCAGCGTACAAACTAGCGGGAGCAATGAGCAGTTCTTC. The variable domain in full, completed from reference TRBV9 and TRBJ2-1, reads DSGVTQTPKHLITATGQRVTLRCSPRSGDLSVYWYQQSLDQGLQFLIQYYNGEERAKGNILERFSAQQFPDLHSELNLSSLELGDSALYFCASSVQTSGSNEQFFGPGTRLTVL.

This sequence joins TRBV27 and TRBJ1-1; D remains ambiguous. Trimming shortened V by 4 bases and J by 4 bases, and 10 bases separated the two germline ends. This CDR3 is built from 13 residues. The germline gives CDR1 MNHEY, CDR2 SMNVEV (reference sequence). CDR3 in DNA: TGTGCCAGCAGTTCCAATGGTGGCACTGAAGCTTTCTTT. Protein sequence: CASSSNGGTEAFF.

The chain joins TRBV27 to TRBJ2-7, with D maybe TRBD2 (7 bases). V was trimmed by 1 base and J by 0 bases, leaving 10 bases between them. CDR3 size: 15 residues. Germline assignment: CDR1 MNHEY and CDR2 SMNVEV (reference sequence). This chain's CDR3 is CASSLFRGASYEQYF. The DNA of the CDR3 is TGTGCCAGCAGTTTATTTCGGGGGGCCTCCTACGAGCAGTACTTC.

The J gene is TRBJ2-2, the V gene TRBV25-1, with D tentatively TRBD1 or TRBD2 (5 bases each). Germline CDR1 is MGHDK and CDR2 is SYGVNS. V was trimmed by 5 bases and J by 4 bases, leaving 17 bases between them. The CDR3 contains 16 residues. The CDR3 sequence is CASSHFRDGITGELFF. The DNA of the CDR3 is TGTGCCAGCAGTCACTTCCGGGACGGGATCACCGGGGAGCTGTTTTTT. Supplemented by reference TRBV25-1 and TRBJ2-2, the full variable domain reads EADIYQTPRYLVIGTGKKITLECSQTMGHDKMYWYQQDPGMELHLIHYSYGVNSTEKGDLSSESTVSRIRTEHFPLTLESARPSHTSQYLCASSHFRDGITGELFFGEGSRLTVL.

The chain employs TRBV29-1 and TRBJ2-2; no reliable D call. Germline CDR1 reads SQVTM; CDR2 reads ANQGSEA. This CDR3 has 15 amino acids. The V end lost 3 bases, the J end lost 0 bases, and 11 bases lay between the germline ends. Here the CDR3 DNA reads TGCAGCGTTGATTCGGCAGAAACGAACACCGGGGAGCTGTTTTTT. Encoded protein: CSVDSAETNTGELFF.

This chain uses TRBV7-3 with TRBJ2-3; D might be TRBD2 (6 bases). The CDR3 has 14 amino acids. V shed 5 bases and J shed 2 bases, with 11 bases lying between them. Germline CDR1 SGHTA, CDR2 FQGTGA. The CDR3 nucleotides are TGTGCCAGCAGCCGTGGGGGGAACACAGATACGCAGTATTTT. It translates to CASSRGGNTDTQYF.

Notes on this clone: Other DNA sequences of this sample code for an identical CDR3. This rearrangement joins TRBV5-6 to TRBJ2-3, with 9 bases matching TRBD2. Germline V CDR1 and CDR2: SGHDT, YYEEEE. V dropped 0 bases and J dropped 4; count of bases not matched to a gene: 6. CDR3 length: 16 residues. The CDR3 loop reads CASSLAVSGSSDTQYF. DNA of the CDR3: TGTGCCAGCAGCTTGGCGGTTAGCGGGAGCTCAGATACGCAGTATTTT.

This chain joins TRBV5-1 and TRBJ2-7, with D possibly being TRBD2 (5 bases). From germline, CDR1 is SGHRS and CDR2 YFSETQ. Trimming stripped 4 bases from V and 5 bases from J, with 16 bases between. The CDR3 length is 14 residues. CDR3 in DNA: TGCGCCAGCAGCATAACCGGGAAAATTGACGAGCAGTACTTC. Encoded protein: CASSITGKIDEQYF.

This clone was detected a few times. The gene calls are TRBV11-2 and TRBJ1-2; D gene uncertain. The CDR3 length is 14 residues. Germline-derived CDR1 and CDR2 are SGHAT and FQNNGV. With 2 bases removed from V and 2 bases from J, the gap between germline ends came to 9 bases. The CDR3 coding sequence is TGTGCCAGCAGCTTACTGCAGGAGAACTATGGCTACACCTTC. Translated, it gives CASSLLQENYGYTF.

The chain links TRBV6-5 to TRBJ2-1; 7 bases fit TRBD2. This CDR3 contains 15 residues. V lost 0 bases and J lost 5; bases outside the gene matches: 4. Germline CDR1 reads MNHEY; CDR2 reads SVGAGI. This CDR3 is CASSYSAGSNNEQFF. Written as DNA, the CDR3 is TGTGCCAGCAGTTACTCAGCGGGAAGTAACAATGAGCAGTTCTTC.

This chain links TRBV19 with TRBJ2-2; TRBD1 is a possible D gene (5 bases). The CDR3 runs to 15 residues. Germline V gives CDR1 LNHDA, CDR2 SQIVND (reference sequence). V was cut by 6 bases and J by 7 bases, with 18 bases left in between. DNA for the CDR3: TGTGCCAGTAGGCCCTCGGACATCAGGTTCGGGGAGCTGTTTTTT. This gives the protein CASRPSDIRFGELFF. Full variable domain (remainder filled in from reference TRBV19 and TRBJ2-2): DGGITQSPKYLFRKEGQNVTLSCEQNLNHDAMYWYRQDPGQGLRLIYYSQIVNDFQKGDIAEGYSVSREKKESFPLTVTSAQKNPTAFYLCASRPSDIRFGELFFGEGSRLTVL.

CDR3 in amino acids: CATSKDNPDLLKQSSNQPQHF. DNA for the CDR3: TGTGCCACCAGCAAAGACAACCCTGACCTCCTCAAACAGAGTAGCAATCAGCCCCAGCATTTT. The V gene is TRBV15, the J gene TRBJ1-5; no definite D call. Trimming pared 4 bases from V and 0 bases from J, leaving 28 bases between. CDR1 is LNHNV, CDR2 YYDKDF, per germline (reference sequence). This CDR3 is built from 21 residues.

The rearrangement links TRBV7-6 to TRBJ2-5; D is ambiguous. From germline, CDR1 is SGHVS and CDR2 FNYEAQ. The CDR3 length is 13 residues. V lost 2 bases and J 5 bases, leaving 9 bases between the germline ends. The CDR3 sequence: CASSLMGGETQYF. CDR3 DNA: TGTGCCAGCAGCTTAATGGGTGGGGAGACCCAGTACTTC. Using reference TRBV7-6 and TRBJ2-5 for the parts outside the CDR3, the full variable domain is GAGVSQSPRYKVTKRGQDVALRCDPISGHVSLYWYRQALGQGPEFLTYFNYEAQQDKSGLPNDRFSAERPEGSISTLTIQRTEQRDSAMYRCASSLMGGETQYFGPGTRLLVL.

J is TRBJ2-1 and V is TRBV2; D perhaps matches TRBD1 (5 bases). This CDR3 has 13 amino acids. Germline CDR1 and CDR2: SNHLY and FYNNEI. Trimming left V 6 bases short and J 0 bases short, with 6 bases between. The chain's CDR3 is CASSTGSYNEQFF. DNA of the CDR3: TGTGCCAGCAGCACAGGCTCCTACAATGAGCAGTTCTTC.

With regard to this clone: This CDR3 is also generated by other DNA sequences in the sample. The chain uses TRBV19 and TRBJ2-7, with 8 bases that match TRBD2. This CDR3 region has 14 residues. With 3 bases clipped from V and 2 bases from J, the junction kept 3 bases outside the gene matches. CDR1 is LNHDA and CDR2 is SQIVND in the germline V gene (reference sequence). In nucleotides, the CDR3 is TGTGCCAGTAGTATCAGCGGGAGTCCCTACGAGCAGTACTTC. It specifies CASSISGSPYEQYF.

This clone has a single count. V is TRBV5-4 and J is TRBJ2-1, with D perhaps TRBD2 (6 bases). The CDR3 covers 12 residues. Germline values: CDR1 SGHNT, CDR2 YYREEE (reference sequence). V was pared by 0 bases and J by 10 bases, with 8 bases between. CDR3 bases: TGTGCCAGCAGCTTGGTGGAGGGCGAGCAGTTCTTC. It codes for CASSLVEGEQFF.